One and the same sample provided the 4 T cell receptor beta chains below, sequenced in a study of blood T cell repertoires in COVID-19. This table comes from immunoSEQ multiplex PCR, and its TCRdb copy is limited to in-frame clones, with some not included. This table has about 200,000 clones, 86% appearing once. The source material was PBMCs or T cells enriched from blood (not recorded which). The receptors shown here come from a man aged 35 to 55 with acute COVID-19.

The DNA of the CDR3 is TGCAGCGTTGGCCCGACAGCGTCAGGTTCCGAGCAGTACTTC. Translated: CSVGPTASGSEQYF. The rearrangement uses TRBV29-1 and TRBJ2-7; TRBD1 is a possible D gene (5 bases). The CDR3 runs to 14 residues. With 4 bases removed from V and 6 bases from J, the gap between germline ends came to 19 bases. Germline CDR1 is SQVTM and CDR2 is ANQGSEA.

As DNA, the CDR3 is TGTGCCAGCAGCTTAGCGGGAGGACTAGCGGGCACCTACGAGCAGTACTTC. It translates to CASSLAGGLAGTYEQYF. The J gene is TRBJ2-7, the V gene TRBV7-9, with 11 positions matching TRBD2. The CDR3 runs to 17 residues. Germline CDR1 is SEHNR and CDR2 is FQNEAQ (reference sequence). V shed 0 bases, J shed 2 bases, and the junction held 6 bases outside the gene matches.

CDR3 loop: CASSLAGTGLGGTEAFF. Here the CDR3 DNA reads TGTGCCAGCAGCTTGGCCGGGACAGGGCTCGGGGGCACTGAAGCTTTCTTT. This chain connects TRBV5-5 to TRBJ1-1; 9 bases are a match to TRBD1. This CDR3 comprises 17 residues. The germline CDR1 and CDR2 sequences are SGHKS and YYEKEE (reference sequence). V lost 0 bases and J lost 4; bases outside the gene matches: 10.

V gene TRBV2 combines with J gene TRBJ2-1; a weak D match, TRBD1 (6 bases). V was trimmed by 4 bases and J by 8 bases, leaving 12 bases between them. CDR3 length: 13 amino acids. Germline V lookup: CDR1 SNHLY, CDR2 FYNNEI. The CDR3 nucleotides read TGTGCCAGCAGTGGAGCAGGGGTCGATGAGCAGTTCTTC. Translation: CASSGAGVDEQFF. The full variable domain, completed using reference TRBV2 and TRBJ2-1, is EPEVTQTPSHQVTQMGQEVILRCVPISNHLYFYWYRQILGQKVEFLVSFYNNEISEKSEIFDDQFSVERPDGSNFTLKIRSTKLEDSAMYFCASSGAGVDEQFFGPGTRLTVL.